The 29 T cell receptor beta chains below come from one sample, sequenced in a study of response to subunit inactivated influenza vaccine. TCRdb independently ran MiXCR on the RT-PCR reads; one entry per CDR3 protein. The sample lists more than 550,000 distinct CDR3 sequences; 10% to 15% were seen once. Specimen: PBMCs from blood, collected on the day of vaccination. The source of these receptors is a man aged 45-65 years who received an inactivated influenza vaccine.

This clonotype has at least ten counts. This chain joins TRBV29-1 and TRBJ2-1; D unclear. Germline V gene sequence: CDR1 SQVTM, CDR2 ANQGSEA. The CDR3 extends over 11 amino acids. Between the trimmed V and J ends, which lost 3 bases and 8 bases, there was a span of 8 bases. In DNA, the CDR3 is TGCAGCGTTGACAATCTTTATGAGCAGTTCTTC. Translating gives CSVDNLYEQFF.

This rearrangement joins TRBV6-5 to TRBJ2-3; the D gene is possibly TRBD2 (7 bases). The CDR3 covers 17 residues. V lost 0 bases and J lost 3, with 16 bases in between. Germline V lookup: CDR1 MNHEY, CDR2 SVGAGI. The CDR3 region has the DNA TGTGCCAGCAGTTACTCACCGGGGGGCAGAGGAACAGATACGCAGTATTTT. Its translation is CASSYSPGGRGTDTQYF.

This chain links TRBV7-2 with TRBJ2-7, with D possibly matching TRBD1 (6 bases). Germline V lookup: CDR1 SGHTA, CDR2 FQGNSA. V was pared by 2 bases and J by 5 bases, with 16 bases between. The CDR3 has 15 residues. The CDR3 DNA sequence: TGTGCCAGCAGCTTAACCCAGGGGTATTCCGACGAGCAGTACTTC. This codes for CASSLTQGYSDEQYF.

This clonotype was found many times. V gene TRBV5-1 combines with J gene TRBJ2-1; D unclear. The V end lost 4 bases, the J end lost 5 bases, and 16 bases lay between the germline ends. Germline CDR1 is SGHRS and CDR2 is YFSETQ. This CDR3 region has 15 residues. The CDR3 nucleotides read TGCGCCAGCAGCCCCGCTCCCCTACCCGACAATGAGCAGTTCTTC. Translation: CASSPAPLPDNEQFF.

This clonotype was detected only a few times. This chain uses TRBV27 with TRBJ2-7; 9 positions agree with TRBD1. The germline gives CDR1 MNHEY, CDR2 SMNVEV (reference sequence). CDR3 size: 15 residues. Unmatched junction bases numbered 9, after V lost 6 bases and J lost 3 bases. The CDR3 nucleotides are TGTGCCAGCAGCCTCTTCCCGGGACAGGGCTACGAGCAGTACTTC. As protein: CASSLFPGQGYEQYF.

This sequence joins TRBV6-5 and TRBJ1-3; 7 bases match TRBD1. The V gene end was trimmed by 5 bases and the J gene end by 5 bases; junction bases not matched to a gene: 15. CDR1 is MNHEY, CDR2 SVGAGI, per germline. The CDR3 has 17 residues. The CDR3 region is CASSHLPKQGFRNTIYF. In nucleotides, the CDR3 is TGTGCCAGCAGTCACCTTCCCAAACAGGGGTTTAGAAACACCATATATTTT.

This sequence joins TRBV18 and TRBJ2-7; 7 nucleotides match TRBD2. V shed 3 bases and J 2 bases; nucleotides not matched to a gene: 7. Germline V lookup: CDR1 KGHSH, CDR2 LQKENI. The CDR3 is 15 amino acids. CDR3 DNA: TGTGCCAGCTCACCGCCGGGACTAACCACCTACGAGCAGTACTTC. Amino acid sequence: CASSPPGLTTYEQYF.

This clonotype was recorded a few times. The rearrangement links TRBV11-3 to TRBJ1-5; D unresolved. With 0 bases removed from V and 2 bases from J, the gap between germline ends came to 14 bases. CDR3 length: 17 amino acids. Germline CDR1 SGHNT, CDR2 YENEEA. CDR3 sequence (DNA): TGTGCCAGCAGCTTAGATCTGGCCCCGGGTGGCAATCAGCCCCAGCATTTT. This translates into CASSLDLAPGGNQPQHF.

The rearrangement links TRBV6-6 to TRBJ2-7; 9 bases are a match to TRBD1. The CDR3 length is 13 residues. Germline V gene sequence: CDR1 MNHNY, CDR2 SVGAGI (reference sequence). Germline trimming cut 6 bases from V and 7 bases from J; bases unmatched to any gene: 7. CDR3 coding DNA: TGTGCCAGCAGGGAACAGGGGGCGCATGAGCAGTACTTC. Its protein product is CASREQGAHEQYF.

The table lists this clonotype with many counts. The chain links TRBV20-1 to TRBJ2-2; D gene uncertain. Germline CDR1 and CDR2: DFQATT and SNEGSKA (reference sequence). With 5 bases removed from V and 10 bases from J, the gap between germline ends came to 11 bases. The length of the CDR3 is 11 residues. CDR3 nucleotides: TGCAGTGCTCCAAATTTGCAGGAGCTGTTTTTT. Protein sequence: CSAPNLQELFF.

This clonotype was seen a handful of times. The CDR3 is CASASGGPANTGELFF. DNA of the CDR3: TGTGCCAGCGCGAGCGGGGGGCCGGCGAACACCGGGGAGCTGTTTTTT. The V and J genes are TRBV12-3 or TRBV12-4 and TRBJ2-2; 9 nucleotides agree with TRBD2. V lost 8 bases and J lost 0; bases outside the gene matches: 7. The CDR3 spans 16 residues.

This chain connects TRBV7-2 to TRBJ2-5; 10 bases are shared with TRBD1. This CDR3 contains 14 residues. After removal of 5 bases from V and 4 bases from J, the junction contained 4 bases not matched to a gene. Germline V gene data show CDR1 as SGHTA and CDR2 as FQGNSA. The CDR3 coding sequence is TGTGCCAGCAGCATAGGACAGGGGGGAGAGACCCAGTACTTC. Protein: CASSIGQGGETQYF.

This clonotype was recorded a few times. V is TRBV27 and J is TRBJ2-3, with TRBD1 identical over 7 bases. The V gene's germline CDR1 is MNHEY and CDR2 SMNVEV (reference sequence). The V gene end was trimmed by 7 bases and the J gene end by 1 base; junction bases not matched to a gene: 8. The CDR3 extends over 15 amino acids. DNA of the CDR3: TGTGCCAGCAATACCCGGGGACAGCGCACAGATACGCAGTATTTT. Translated: CASNTRGQRTDTQYF.

This clonotype was counted at least ten times. The CDR3 region is CASSSRPSGGTSTDTQYF. The CDR3 DNA reads as TGCGCCAGCAGCTCTCGTCCTAGCGGGGGGACTAGCACAGATACGCAGTATTTT. The V gene is TRBV5-1, the J gene TRBJ2-3, with 11 nucleotides matching TRBD2. Looked up from germline, CDR1 is SGHRS and CDR2 is YFSETQ. The V segment lost 3 bases and the J segment 0 bases; nucleotides outside the gene matches: 9. The CDR3 totals 18 residues.

The rearrangement links TRBV3-1 to TRBJ2-7; 10 nucleotides line up with TRBD2. With 8 bases clipped from V and 3 bases from J, the junction kept 7 bases outside the gene matches. CDR3 length: 14 amino acids. Germline V gives CDR1 LGHDT, CDR2 YNNKEL (reference sequence). In DNA form, the CDR3 reads TGTGCCAGCGTGGCTAGCGGGAGCCACTACGAGCAGTACTTC. This sequence encodes CASVASGSHYEQYF.

This sequence joins TRBV7-8 and TRBJ2-3; TRBD2 is a possible D gene (6 bases). The V gene lost 6 bases and the J gene lost 7 bases, with 14 bases spanning the gap. This CDR3 has 13 residues. Germline loops: CDR1 SGHVS, CDR2 FQNEAQ. The CDR3 is CASSPGLFNTQYF. CDR3 bases: TGTGCCAGCAGTCCCGGACTATTCAATACGCAGTATTTT.

This clonotype was found a few times. The V call is TRBV5-1, the J call TRBJ2-7; D not certain. The CDR3 is 14 residues long. The germline V gene encodes CDR1 SGHRS and CDR2 YFSETQ. V lost 4 bases and J 5 bases, leaving 16 bases between the germline ends. The CDR3 loop reads CASSSRAASDEQYF. Written as DNA, the CDR3 is TGCGCCAGCAGCAGCCGGGCCGCGTCTGACGAGCAGTACTTC.

The chain employs TRBV5-6 and TRBJ2-1; D uncertain. The CDR3 consists of 14 residues. CDR1 and CDR2 (germline): SGHDT, YYEEEE. V dropped 1 base and J dropped 5 bases, with 10 bases sitting between them. CDR3 coding DNA: TGTGCCAGCAGCTTGAATTTCAGAGACAATGAGCAGTTCTTC. This gives the protein CASSLNFRDNEQFF.

Many counts were recorded for this clonotype. This chain links TRBV11-2 with TRBJ2-2; D is uncertain. This CDR3 region has 16 residues. Looked up from germline, CDR1 is SGHAT and CDR2 is FQNNGV. V was clipped by 0 bases and J by 0 bases, with 8 bases between them. The CDR3 sequence is CASSLDPNPNTGELFF. CDR3 nucleotides: TGTGCCAGCAGCTTAGATCCCAACCCGAACACCGGGGAGCTGTTTTTT.

This sequence joins TRBV28 and TRBJ2-3; TRBD1 matches 7 bases. This CDR3 contains 17 residues. V shed 5 bases and J 0 bases; nucleotides not matched to a gene: 11. Germline CDR1 is MDHEN and CDR2 is SYDVKM. This CDR3 is CASSPRDRPVSTDTQYF. In DNA, the CDR3 is TGTGCCAGCAGTCCCAGGGACAGACCAGTTAGCACAGATACGCAGTATTTT.

The CDR3 loop reads CASNPTGSQPQHF. The CDR3 nucleotides read TGTGCCAGCAACCCGACAGGGAGTCAGCCCCAGCATTTT. V and J are TRBV2 and TRBJ1-5; 7 bases line up with TRBD1. Germline V gene data show CDR1 as SNHLY and CDR2 as FYNNEI. The CDR3 has 13 residues. Unmatched junction bases numbered 6, after V lost 7 bases and J lost 6 bases.

This clonotype was detected a few times. This chain joins TRBV6-2 or TRBV6-3 and TRBJ2-4; 7 bases align to TRBD1. With 6 bases clipped from V and 9 bases from J, the junction kept 8 bases outside the gene matches. This CDR3 is 13 amino acids long. The germline V gene encodes CDR1 MNHEY and CDR2 SVGEGT. CDR3 sequence: CASSLNRGAIQYF. For the CDR3, the DNA is TGTGCCAGCAGCCTCAACAGGGGCGCCATTCAGTACTTC.

This clonotype showed up just a few times. The chain uses TRBV15 and TRBJ2-7; 8 bases fit TRBD1. With V trimmed by 3 bases and J by 2 bases, 3 bases remained unmatched. CDR1 and CDR2 from the germline V gene are LNHNV and YYDKDF (reference sequence). The CDR3 contains 14 residues. CDR3 DNA: TGTGCCACCAGCAGGGACAGGGACCCCTACGAGCAGTACTTC. Translated, it gives CATSRDRDPYEQYF.

This clonotype was seen ten or more times. The rearrangement links TRBV28 to TRBJ2-5; 7 bases line up with TRBD1. V shed 4 bases, J shed 7 bases, and the junction held 12 bases outside the gene matches. Germline V CDR1 and CDR2: MDHEN, SYDVKM. The CDR3 spans 15 residues. CDR3 nucleotide sequence: TGTGCCAGCAGTTCAAATCAGGGGGTCAAGGTGACCCAGTACTTC. Amino acid sequence: CASSSNQGVKVTQYF.

The chain links TRBV4-3 to TRBJ2-7; D possibly corresponds to TRBD2 (6 bases). Between the trimmed V and J ends, which lost 0 bases and 3 bases, there was a span of 12 bases. Germline V CDR1 and CDR2: LGHNA, YSLEER. The CDR3 runs to 15 residues. CDR3 DNA: TGCGCCAGCAGCCAAGATTGGGCGGGAAACTACGAGCAGTACTTC. Encoded protein: CASSQDWAGNYEQYF.

This rearrangement joins TRBV24-1 to TRBJ2-2; maybe TRBD2 (5 bases). Germline assignment: CDR1 KGHDR and CDR2 SFDVKD. The CDR3 loop spans 14 amino acids. V dropped 4 bases and J dropped 6 bases, with 11 bases sitting between them. The DNA for the CDR3 is TGTGCCACCAGTGACACGTCCGGGGCCGGGGAGCTGTTTTTT. It translates to CATSDTSGAGELFF.

This clonotype was seen at least ten times. V usage is TRBV12-3 or TRBV12-4 and J usage is TRBJ2-3; TRBD2 aligns across 11 bases. With V trimmed by 6 bases and J by 1 base, 3 bases remained unmatched. This CDR3 contains 15 residues. DNA for the CDR3: TGTGCCAGCAGCTTGGGACTAGCGGGCACAGATACGCAGTATTTT. Encoded protein: CASSLGLAGTDTQYF.

This clonotype has a handful of counts. The rearrangement joins TRBV9 to TRBJ2-5; 7 bases fit TRBD1. The CDR3 runs to 15 residues. V lost 0 bases to trimming and J lost 2 bases; unmatched junction nucleotides: 4. CDR1 is SGDLS and CDR2 is YYNGEE in the germline V gene. The CDR3 here is CASSVAGGLQETQYF. The CDR3 bases are TGTGCCAGCAGCGTAGCAGGGGGATTGCAAGAGACCCAGTACTTC.

This clonotype was recorded a few times. The chain uses TRBV6-1 and TRBJ1-5; D is perhaps TRBD1 (5 bases). V gave up 7 bases and J gave up 9 bases, with 16 bases separating them. CDR1 and CDR2 from the germline V gene are MNHNS and SASEGT. The CDR3 has 13 residues. The CDR3 region is CASKEGFGWPQHF. DNA of the CDR3: TGTGCCAGCAAGGAGGGGTTTGGTTGGCCCCAGCATTTT.